A selection of T cell receptor beta chains follows, all from one sample in a study of spatial heterogeneity in lung cancer. TCRdb independently ran MiXCR on the 5' RACE reads; one entry per CDR3 protein. The table has approximately 50,000 distinct CDR3 sequences, 7.4% seen once. The source material was PBMCs, sampled at follow-up. The receptor source for this set is a female donor with early-stage non-small cell lung cancer. Both conserved end residues are part of each CDR3. The order of the fields is D gene, CDR3 length, V gene, clone size, J gene, CDR3 protein, CDR3 DNA. A D gene is named only where the DNA matches it firmly. Clone size, where shown, is once, few, many, or a class for clones that have expanded.

TRBD1	16	TRBV5-5	few	TRBJ2-5	CASSPAGTGSMETQYF	TGTGCCAGCAGCCCCGCCGGGACAGGGTCAATGGAGACCCAGTACTTC
TRBD1	14	TRBV5-1	many	TRBJ2-5	CASSITGTEETQYF	TGCGCCAGCAGCATAACCGGGACAGAGGAGACCCAGTACTTC
TRBD1	13	TRBV19	many	TRBJ1-2	CASSRTGDHGYTF	TGTGCCAGTTCCCGGACAGGGGATCATGGCTACACCTTC
.	14	TRBV7-6	many	TRBJ2-3	CASSLRVHTDTQYF	TGTGCCAGCAGCTTACGGGTTCATACAGATACGCAGTATTTT
TRBD1	15	TRBV12-3/TRBV12-4	few	TRBJ1-2	CASSLGRRGPYGYTF	TGTGCCAGCAGTTTGGGACGCAGGGGGCCCTATGGCTACACCTTC
.	12	TRBV3-1	few	TRBJ1-6	CASSQDYSPLHF	TGTGCCAGCAGCCAAGATTATTCACCCCTCCACTTT
TRBD2	17	TRBV7-8	many	TRBJ2-3	CASSPRPSSGVKDTQYF	TGTGCCAGCAGCCCCCGACCGTCAAGCGGGGTAAAAGATACGCAGTATTTT
.	13	TRBV5-1	.	TRBJ2-7	CASSLDSLYEQYF	TGCGCCAGCAGTTTGGACAGTCTCTACGAGCAGTACTTC
.	11	TRBV10-3	many	TRBJ2-1	CAISERNEQFF	TGTGCCATCAGTGAGCGGAATGAGCAGTTCTTC
TRBD1	13	TRBV30	many	TRBJ1-1	CAQARGQGAEAFF	TGTGCCCAGGCCAGGGGGCAAGGCGCTGAAGCTTTCTTT
TRBD1	14	TRBV3-1	many	TRBJ1-5	CASSLTGGNQPQHF	TGTGCCAGCAGCCTTACAGGGGGCAATCAGCCCCAGCATTTT
.	15	TRBV3-1	many	TRBJ2-6	CASNNGVSGANVLTF	TGTGCCAGCAATAATGGGGTCTCTGGGGCCAACGTCCTGACTTTC
.	13	TRBV24-1	many	TRBJ2-7	CATSGKVPYEQYF	TGTGCCACCAGTGGTAAGGTTCCCTACGAGCAGTACTTC
.	15	TRBV28	few	TRBJ2-3	CASSWVAGSTDTQYF	TGTGCCAGCAGTTGGGTGGCGGGGAGCACAGATACGCAGTATTTT
.	15	TRBV5-1	few	TRBJ1-2	CASSLGQGKNYGYTF	TGCGCCAGCAGCTTGGGGCAGGGGAAGAACTATGGCTACACCTTC
TRBD2	15	TRBV6-1	many	TRBJ2-2	CASGLVSLGSGELFF	TGTGCCAGCGGACTAGTCTCCCTAGGTTCCGGGGAGCTGTTTTTT
.	17	TRBV5-1	.	TRBJ1-2	CASSWGLGGSANYGYTF	TGCGCCAGCAGCTGGGGCCTCGGCGGGTCCGCTAACTATGGCTACACCTTC
.	14	TRBV20-1	many	TRBJ1-2	CSASRTDVNYGYTF	TGCAGTGCTAGTAGGACAGACGTAAACTATGGCTACACCTTC
.	15	TRBV18	.	TRBJ1-2	CASSPLAEINYGYTF	TGTGCCAGCTCACCACTCGCGGAGATAAACTATGGCTACACCTTC
.	13	TRBV15	few	TRBJ2-5	CATSRTGRETQYF	TGTGCCACCAGCAGGACGGGGAGAGAGACCCAGTACTTC
.	15	TRBV5-1	few	TRBJ2-3	CASSRMGGGADTQYF	TGCGCCAGCAGCCGAATGGGCGGGGGCGCAGATACGCAGTATTTT
.	17	TRBV7-9	.	TRBJ1-4	CASSSRGGQSGGEKLFF	TGTGCCAGCAGCTCAAGGGGCGGACAGTCGGGAGGTGAAAAACTGTTTTTT
.	14	TRBV6-5	few	TRBJ2-1	CASSYSTVYNEQFF	TGTGCCAGCAGTTACTCAACGGTTTACAATGAGCAGTTCTTC
.	12	TRBV4-2	.	TRBJ1-2	CASSQDVYRYTF	TGTGCCAGCAGCCAAGACGTCTATAGGTACACCTTC
.	12	TRBV2	many	TRBJ1-1	CASKGDFTEAFF	TGTGCCAGCAAAGGGGACTTCACTGAAGCTTTCTTT
.	14	TRBV12-3/TRBV12-4	many	TRBJ2-7	CASSWGGFSYEQYF	TGTGCCAGCAGTTGGGGCGGCTTCTCCTACGAGCAGTACTTC